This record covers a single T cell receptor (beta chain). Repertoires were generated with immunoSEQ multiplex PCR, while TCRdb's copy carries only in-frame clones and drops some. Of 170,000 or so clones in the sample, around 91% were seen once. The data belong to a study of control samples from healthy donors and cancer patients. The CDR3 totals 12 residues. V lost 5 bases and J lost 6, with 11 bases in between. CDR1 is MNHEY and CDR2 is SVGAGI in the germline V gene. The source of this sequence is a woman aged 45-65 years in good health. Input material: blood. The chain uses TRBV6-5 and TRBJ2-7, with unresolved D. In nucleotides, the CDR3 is TGTGCCAGCAGTCGAAGCCCGATCGAGCAGTACTTC. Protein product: CASSRSPIEQYF.